These 31 T cell receptor beta chains originate from one sample sequenced in a study of blood T cell repertoires in COVID-19. The protocol was immunoSEQ multiplex PCR, while the TCRdb copy is restricted to in-frame clones and leaves out a portion. The table includes 150,000 to 200,000 clones, around four fifths detected once. Sequenced sample: peripheral blood. Every receptor here comes from a woman of 80 years or more with COVID-19, enrolled during active disease.

This chain joins TRBV3-1 (or the pseudogene TRBV3-2) and TRBJ2-5; 7 bases line up with TRBD1. This CDR3 is 11 amino acids long. J lost 8 bases, V lost 6 bases, and 3 bases had no gene match. The V gene's germline CDR1 is LGHDT and CDR2 YNNKEL (reference sequence). The CDR3 region is CASRRQGTQYF. Here the CDR3 DNA reads TGTGCCAGCAGGAGACAGGGAACCCAGTACTTC.

This chain connects TRBV29-1 to TRBJ1-1, with D possibly TRBD1 on 5 matching bases. V was clipped by 4 bases and J by 10 bases, with 19 bases between them. CDR1 and CDR2 (germline): SQVTM, ANQGSEA. This CDR3 region has 13 residues. The CDR3 reads CSVGRAPRNLAFF. CDR3 in DNA: TGCAGCGTTGGCAGGGCACCTCGCAATCTAGCTTTCTTT.

This chain joins TRBV2 and TRBJ1-2; D ambiguous. The V end lost 4 bases, the J end lost 4 bases, and 13 bases lay between the germline ends. CDR1 is SNHLY, CDR2 FYNNEI, per germline. The CDR3 length is 14 residues. CDR3 region: CASSVRREGYGYTF. The CDR3 DNA reads TGTGCCAGCAGTGTTCGAAGGGAGGGCTATGGCTACACCTTC.

This chain joins TRBV7-3 and TRBJ2-3; the match to TRBD2 covers 7 bases. The CDR3 is 16 residues long. With 1 base clipped from V and 4 bases from J, the junction kept 8 bases outside the gene matches. Germline V lookup: CDR1 SGHTA, CDR2 FQGTGA. As DNA, the CDR3 is TGTGCCAGCAGCTTAAGTTCCAGCGGGGATTCAGATACGCAGTATTTT. Translating it yields CASSLSSSGDSDTQYF. The variable domain in full, with the rest retrieved from reference TRBV7-3 and TRBJ2-3, is GAGVSQTPSNKVTEKGKYVELRCDPISGHTALYWYRQSLGQGPEFLIYFQGTGAADDSGLPNDRFFAVRPEGSVSTLKIQRTERGDSAVYLCASSLSSSGDSDTQYFGPGTRLTVL.

This chain joins TRBV29-1 and TRBJ1-1; no clear D gene. Trimming took off 6 bases at V and 0 bases at J, with 11 bases between the two ends. This CDR3 comprises 13 residues. Germline V gives CDR1 SQVTM, CDR2 ANQGSEA. The CDR3 sequence: CSVGVGMNTEAFF. Here the CDR3 DNA reads TGCAGCGTCGGGGTGGGCATGAACACTGAAGCTTTCTTT. Full variable domain (rest looked up from reference TRBV29-1 and TRBJ1-1): SAVISQKPSRDICQRGTSLTIQCQVDSQVTMMFWYRQQPGQSLTLIATANQGSEATYESGFVIDKFPISRPNLTFSTLTVSNMSPEDSSIYLCSVGVGMNTEAFFGQGTRLTVV.

The chain combines TRBV7-9 with TRBJ1-4; maybe TRBD1 (6 bases). From germline, CDR1 is SEHNR and CDR2 FQNEAQ (reference sequence). The CDR3 runs to 13 residues. V lost 2 bases and J 7 bases, leaving 8 bases between the germline ends. As DNA, the CDR3 is TGTGCCAGCAGCTTAACGACAGGTGAAAAACTGTTTTTT. It translates to CASSLTTGEKLFF.

The chain recombines TRBV5-4 with TRBJ2-5; a possible D gene is TRBD1 (5 bases). The CDR3 runs 16 residues. The germline gives CDR1 SGHNT, CDR2 YYREEE (reference sequence). Trimming removed 2 bases at V and 3 bases at J, with 17 bases between. This chain's CDR3 is CASSFLSGAIEETQYF. The CDR3 DNA is TGTGCCAGCAGCTTCCTTTCTGGGGCGATAGAAGAGACCCAGTACTTC.

Only one count was recorded for this clone. The CDR3 DNA reads as TGTGCCAGCAGCCAAAGAGCCTCCTATGGCTACACCTTC. Protein sequence: CASSQRASYGYTF. V usage is TRBV3-1 (or the pseudogene TRBV3-2) and J usage is TRBJ1-2; no reliable D call. Trimming cost V 2 bases and J 4 bases, with 8 bases left between them. The germline CDR1 and CDR2 sequences are LGHDT and YNNKEL (reference sequence). The CDR3 length is 13 residues.

The chain links TRBV5-1 to TRBJ2-4; D may be TRBD2 (6 bases). Trimming removed 4 bases from V and 0 bases from J, with 8 bases in between. Germline V gene data show CDR1 as SGHRS and CDR2 as YFSETQ. The CDR3 covers 14 residues. The CDR3 reads CASSGGSAKNIQYF. Written as DNA, the CDR3 is TGCGCCAGCAGCGGGGGGTCAGCCAAAAACATTCAGTACTTC.

The chain uses TRBV10-3 and TRBJ2-1, with D perhaps TRBD1 (7 bases). The CDR3 runs to 15 residues. With 10 bases removed from V and 0 bases from J, the gap between germline ends came to 16 bases. Germline assignment: CDR1 ENHRY and CDR2 SYGVKD. Here the CDR3 DNA reads TGTGCCACCGGGGGACAGCAGATCTCCTACAATGAGCAGTTCTTC. Amino acids: CATGGQQISYNEQFF.

V usage is TRBV3-1 (or the pseudogene TRBV3-2) and J usage is TRBJ1-6; 7 nucleotides align to TRBD1. V dropped 2 bases and J dropped 7; count of bases not matched to a gene: 5. The germline V gene has CDR1 LGHDT and CDR2 YNNKEL (reference sequence). CDR3 length: 15 amino acids. CDR3: CASSQPGQLNSPLHF. DNA for the CDR3: TGTGCCAGCAGCCAACCGGGACAGCTCAATTCACCCCTCCACTTT.

The chain couples TRBV6-5 to TRBJ1-6, with 7 bases that match TRBD1. V lost 5 bases and J lost 10; bases outside the gene matches: 8. This CDR3 spans 14 amino acids. Germline V CDR1 and CDR2: MNHEY, SVGAGI. CDR3 region: CASSKGQNGSPLHF. The CDR3 DNA is TGTGCCAGCAGTAAGGGACAGAATGGATCACCCCTCCACTTT.

This chain connects TRBV11-2 to TRBJ1-2; 11 positions match TRBD1. The germline V gene has CDR1 SGHAT and CDR2 FQNNGV. There are 15 residues in the CDR3. Trimming at V came to 5 bases and at J to 4 bases, leaving 6 bases not matched to a gene. CDR3 sequence reads: CASSPDRGPVYGYTF. In nucleotides, the CDR3 is TGTGCCAGCAGCCCGGACAGGGGGCCGGTCTATGGCTACACCTTC.

This chain links TRBV5-1 with TRBJ1-2, with 7 nucleotides matching TRBD1. Germline CDR1 SGHRS, CDR2 YFSETQ. The CDR3 has 14 residues. V was pared by 6 bases and J by 3 bases, with 8 bases of the junction left unmatched. The CDR3 coding sequence is TGCGCCAGCAATCTACAGGGGACAGACTATGGCTACACCTTC. Translated, it gives CASNLQGTDYGYTF.

In regard to this clone: Other DNA sequences in the sample encode the same CDR3. CDR3 sequence (DNA): TGTGCCAGCAGCTTACAGGTAGCCGGGGAGCTGTTTTTT. This codes for CASSLQVAGELFF. This chain joins TRBV7-3 and TRBJ2-2; D not resolved. Germline loops: CDR1 SGHTA, CDR2 FQGTGA. Trimming removed 2 bases at V and 6 bases at J, with 7 bases between. The CDR3 covers 13 residues.

This clone was seen only a few times. DNA for the CDR3: TGTGCCAGCAGCTTAACCGGACAGGGCTCGTATGGCTACACCTTC. It codes for CASSLTGQGSYGYTF. The chain carries TRBV7-3 and TRBJ1-2, with TRBD1 identical over 8 bases. J was trimmed by 5 bases and V by 0 bases; bases with no gene match: 5. CDR1 and CDR2 (germline): SGHTA, FQGTGA. CDR3 size: 15 residues. Variable domain in full (rest from reference TRBV7-3 and TRBJ1-2): GAGVSQTPSNKVTEKGKYVELRCDPISGHTALYWYRQSLGQGPEFLIYFQGTGAADDSGLPNDRFFAVRPEGSVSTLKIQRTERGDSAVYLCASSLTGQGSYGYTFGSGTRLTVV.

The J gene is TRBJ1-5, the V gene TRBV6-7; TRBD1 aligns across 9 bases. TRBV6-7 is filed as an ORF, its function uncertain. The V and J ends lost 6 bases and 3 bases, in that order; junction bases with no gene match: 6. The CDR3 runs to 15 residues. CDR3 sequence reads: CASRNRDRDNQPQHF. Written as DNA, the CDR3 is TGTGCCAGCAGAAACCGGGACAGGGACAATCAGCCCCAGCATTTT.

The chain employs TRBV3-1 (or the pseudogene TRBV3-2) and TRBJ2-5, with TRBD2 as a possible D gene (6 bases). Trimming pared 4 bases from V and 5 bases from J, leaving 14 bases between. CDR3 size: 14 residues. Germline CDR1 is LGHDT and CDR2 is YNNKEL (reference sequence). The chain's CDR3 is CASSRLGGEETQYF. In DNA form, the CDR3 reads TGTGCCAGCAGCCGCCTTGGAGGGGAGGAGACCCAGTACTTC.

The rearrangement links TRBV6-5 to TRBJ2-7, with TRBD2 identical over 7 bases. V lost 6 bases, J lost 2 bases, and 4 bases stayed unmatched. Germline lookup yields CDR1 MNHEY and CDR2 SVGAGI. The CDR3 extends over 13 amino acids. This CDR3 reads CASSTSVAYEQYF. The CDR3 DNA is TGTGCCAGCAGCACTAGCGTAGCCTACGAGCAGTACTTC.

This clone was detected only once. The rearrangement joins TRBV2 to TRBJ1-4; 8 bases are shared with TRBD1. CDR1 is SNHLY, CDR2 FYNNEI, per germline. Trimming removed 7 bases from V and 10 bases from J; junction bases left unmatched: 11. The CDR3 contains 14 residues. Written as DNA, the CDR3 is TGTGCCAGCACCGCCGGGACAGGAGGTGGAAAACTGTTTTTT. Its protein is CASTAGTGGGKLFF. The full variable domain, with the rest looked up from reference TRBV2 and TRBJ1-4, is EPEVTQTPSHQVTQMGQEVILRCVPISNHLYFYWYRQILGQKVEFLVSFYNNEISEKSEIFDDQFSVERPDGSNFTLKIRSTKLEDSAMYFCASTAGTGGGKLFFGSGTQLSVL.

The CDR3, as DNA: TGTGCCAGCAGCTTGGTTCCGGTTTACGAGCAGTACTTC. It codes for CASSLVPVYEQYF. The V gene is TRBV5-6, the J gene TRBJ2-7; D remains unclear. The CDR3 runs 13 residues. V shed 0 bases and J shed 4 bases, with 8 bases lying between them. Germline CDR1 SGHDT, CDR2 YYEEEE.

This chain connects TRBV7-9 to TRBJ1-2; 8 bases fit TRBD1. The germline gives CDR1 SEHNR, CDR2 FQNEAQ (reference sequence). V lost 8 bases and J lost 4; bases outside the gene matches: 12. The CDR3 has 15 residues. CDR3 DNA sequence: TGTGCCAGCTGGTCCACCGGGACAGGCGTCTATGGCTACACCTTC. Translating gives CASWSTGTGVYGYTF.

The chain combines TRBV5-5 with TRBJ2-3, with D perhaps matching TRBD1 (6 bases). Germline values: CDR1 SGHKS, CDR2 YYEKEE (reference sequence). V was clipped by 3 bases and J by 2 bases, with 13 bases between them. This CDR3 has 15 amino acids. As DNA, the CDR3 is TGTGCCAGCAGCTATACAGGGTACCCCACAGATACGCAGTATTTT. This translates into CASSYTGYPTDTQYF. The full variable domain, completed using reference TRBV5-5 and TRBJ2-3, is DAGVTQSPTHLIKTRGQQVTLRCSPISGHKSVSWYQQVLGQGPQFIFQYYEKEERGRGNFPDRFSARQFPNYSSELNVNALLLGDSALYLCASSYTGYPTDTQYFGPGTRLTVL.

This clone was seen more than once but under ten times. This chain uses TRBV3-1 (or the pseudogene TRBV3-2) with TRBJ1-4; D might be TRBD1 (6 bases). V was shortened by 4 bases and J by 3 bases, with 12 bases between the two germline ends. Germline V gene lookup returns CDR1 LGHDT and CDR2 YNNKEL (reference sequence). There are 15 residues in the CDR3. In nucleotides, the CDR3 is TGTGCCAGCAGCCCCCGGAGGACAGCTAATGAAAAACTGTTTTTT. It yields the protein CASSPRRTANEKLFF.

This rearrangement joins TRBV6-5 to TRBJ1-5; 7 nucleotides align to TRBD1. Trimming removed 6 bases from V and 1 base from J; junction bases left unmatched: 6. The CDR3 is 15 residues long. CDR1 is MNHEY, CDR2 SVGAGI, per germline. The CDR3 loop is CASRINRGSNQPQHF. The DNA for the CDR3 is TGTGCCAGCAGGATCAACAGGGGAAGCAATCAGCCCCAGCATTTT.

This clone appeared a few times. The gene calls are TRBV19 and TRBJ1-2; no reliable D call. The CDR3 loop spans 15 amino acids. The germline V gene encodes CDR1 LNHDA and CDR2 SQIVND (reference sequence). The germline V and J ends were trimmed by 3 bases and 1 base, with 12 bases remaining between them. The CDR3 sequence: CASSMVGEINYGYTF. The CDR3 DNA sequence: TGTGCCAGTAGTATGGTGGGAGAAATTAACTATGGCTACACCTTC. Full variable domain (missing parts from reference TRBV19 and TRBJ1-2): DGGITQSPKYLFRKEGQNVTLSCEQNLNHDAMYWYRQDPGQGLRLIYYSQIVNDFQKGDIAEGYSVSREKKESFPLTVTSAQKNPTAFYLCASSMVGEINYGYTFGSGTRLTVV.

The V gene is TRBV2, the J gene TRBJ1-1; no reliable D call. Germline assignment: CDR1 SNHLY and CDR2 FYNNEI. With 11 bases removed from V and 3 bases from J, the gap between germline ends came to 13 bases. This CDR3 is 12 amino acids long. The DNA for the CDR3 is TGTGCCTTACCCCGGGGATACACTGAAGCTTTCTTT. Its translation: CALPRGYTEAFF. The whole variable domain, remainder taken from reference TRBV2 and TRBJ1-1, is EPEVTQTPSHQVTQMGQEVILRCVPISNHLYFYWYRQILGQKVEFLVSFYNNEISEKSEIFDDQFSVERPDGSNFTLKIRSTKLEDSAMYFCALPRGYTEAFFGQGTRLTVV.

The chain joins TRBV19 to TRBJ1-5; tentative D call: TRBD1 (5 bases). The CDR3 runs 15 residues. Germline V CDR1 and CDR2: LNHDA, SQIVND (reference sequence). Trimming removed 2 bases from V and 1 base from J, with 9 bases in between. This CDR3 is CASSIRQGSNQPQHF. As DNA, the CDR3 is TGTGCCAGTAGTATACGGCAGGGAAGCAATCAGCCCCAGCATTTT.

The table lists this clone with a count of one. The chain joins TRBV5-1 to TRBJ2-7, with D tentatively TRBD2 (5 bases). Trimming took off 2 bases at V and 2 bases at J, with 14 bases between the two ends. The CDR3 is made up of 15 amino acids. Germline loops: CDR1 SGHRS, CDR2 YFSETQ. The CDR3 protein is CASSFSGGLAYEQYF. The CDR3 DNA is TGCGCCAGCAGCTTTAGTGGCGGACTGGCCTACGAGCAGTACTTC.

The gene calls are TRBV28 and TRBJ1-2, with TRBD1 identical over 8 bases. Germline CDR1 MDHEN, CDR2 SYDVKM. V trimming: 6 bases; J trimming: 12 bases; junction bases outside the gene matches: 9. This CDR3 comprises 12 residues. Here the CDR3 reads CASSRRTGRNTF. Here the CDR3 DNA reads TGTGCCAGCAGCCGTCGGACAGGGCGGAACACCTTC.

The V call is TRBV28, the J call TRBJ2-6, with D possibly TRBD1 on 7 matching bases. Germline CDR1 and CDR2: MDHEN and SYDVKM. The V end lost 1 base, the J end lost 1 base, and 20 bases lay between the germline ends. The CDR3 is 20 residues long. CDR3 coding DNA: TGTGCCAGCAGTTTATTGGGGCGGGGACAGCCTTCGTCTGGGGCCAACGTCCTGACTTTC. The encoded protein is CASSLLGRGQPSSGANVLTF.